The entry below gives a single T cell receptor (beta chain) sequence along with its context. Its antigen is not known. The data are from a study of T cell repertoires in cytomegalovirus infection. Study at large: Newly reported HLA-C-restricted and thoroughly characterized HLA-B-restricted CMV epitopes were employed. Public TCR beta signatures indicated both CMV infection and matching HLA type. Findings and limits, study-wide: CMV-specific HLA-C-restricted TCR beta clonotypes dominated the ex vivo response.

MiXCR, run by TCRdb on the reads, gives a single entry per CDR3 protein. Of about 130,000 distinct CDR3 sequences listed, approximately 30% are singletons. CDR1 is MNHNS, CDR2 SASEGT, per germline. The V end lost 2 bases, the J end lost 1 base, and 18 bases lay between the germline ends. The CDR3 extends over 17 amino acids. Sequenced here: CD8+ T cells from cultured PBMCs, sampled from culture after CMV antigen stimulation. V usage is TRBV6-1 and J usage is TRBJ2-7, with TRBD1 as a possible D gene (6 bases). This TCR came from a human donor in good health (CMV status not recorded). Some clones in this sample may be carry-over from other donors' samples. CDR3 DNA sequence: TGTGCCAGCAGTGAACCCCTGACAGGCTACGAATCCTACGAGCAGTACTTC. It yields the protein CASSEPLTGYESYEQYF.